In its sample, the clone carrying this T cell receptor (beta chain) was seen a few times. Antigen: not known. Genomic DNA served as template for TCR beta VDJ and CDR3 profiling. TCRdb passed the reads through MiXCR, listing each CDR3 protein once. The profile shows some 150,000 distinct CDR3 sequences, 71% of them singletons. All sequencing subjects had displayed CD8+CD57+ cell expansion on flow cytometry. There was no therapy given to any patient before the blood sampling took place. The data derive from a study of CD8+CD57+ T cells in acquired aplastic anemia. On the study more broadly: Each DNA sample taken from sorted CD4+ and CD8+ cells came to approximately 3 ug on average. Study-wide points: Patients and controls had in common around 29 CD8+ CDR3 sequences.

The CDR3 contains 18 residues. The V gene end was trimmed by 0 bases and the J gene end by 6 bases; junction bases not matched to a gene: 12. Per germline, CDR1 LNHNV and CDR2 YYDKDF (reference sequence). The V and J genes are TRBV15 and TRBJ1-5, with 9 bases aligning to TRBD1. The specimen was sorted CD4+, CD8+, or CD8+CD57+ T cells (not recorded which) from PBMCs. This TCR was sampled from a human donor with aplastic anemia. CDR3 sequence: CATSRDGWTGESGQPQHF. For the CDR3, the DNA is TGTGCCACCAGCAGAGATGGATGGACAGGGGAATCGGGTCAGCCCCAGCATTTT.